This entry features one T cell receptor beta chain sequence. The source of the sample is a study of shared clonotypes between healthy human individuals. Germline CDR1 SGHRS, CDR2 YFSETQ. V dropped 4 bases and J dropped 5; count of bases not matched to a gene: 5. The CDR3 has 16 residues. The repertoire was sequenced with immunoSEQ multiplex PCR; TCRdb's copy has only in-frame clones and lacks some. Here the sample spans approximately 2,300,000 clones, around 92% being singletons. This chain joins TRBV5-1 and TRBJ2-1; 14 bases are shared with TRBD2. The sequence was collected from a man younger than 35 in good health. Some clones in this sample may be carry-over from other donors' samples. Sequenced sample: naive CD4+ T cells from PBMCs. Sample subset: CD45RA+ positively selected. CDR3 in amino acids: CASSTGLAGVHNEQFF. For the CDR3, the DNA is TGCGCCAGCAGCACGGGACTAGCGGGAGTGCACAATGAGCAGTTCTTC.